This T cell receptor (beta chain) was obtained from a study of OX40 agonist ivuxolimab in advanced cancers. Points from the study as a whole: Certain nonresponding patients likewise had low normalized T-cell clonal expansion. At 0.1 to 3.0 mg/kg and by week 6, clonal expansion occurred in CD4+ and CD8+ blood T cells.

If patients had autoimmune disease history or systemic immunosuppression, they were excluded. In the case of this clone: Its antigen remains unknown.

The germline CDR1 and CDR2 sequences are MNHNS and SASEGT. The V and J ends lost 3 bases and 2 bases respectively, with 11 bases between them. The length of the CDR3 is 14 residues. TCRdb keeps only in-frame clones here, not all; method: immunoSEQ multiplex PCR. The sample has 80,000 or so clones; over 80% are singletons. The sample consisted of CD4+ or CD8+ T cells sorted from blood, taken in a trial of the OX40 agonist ivuxolimab. This sequence was found in an adult with an advanced solid tumor such as melanoma, head and neck, liver or kidney cancer. The chain joins TRBV6-1 to TRBJ2-7, with D tentatively TRBD1 (6 bases). The CDR3: CASSEQGRTYEQYF. In DNA, the CDR3 is TGTGCCAGCAGTGAGCAGGGGCGTACCTACGAGCAGTACTTC.